The T cell receptor beta chain under discussion was sequenced for a study of vaccination effects on CD4 cells after COVID-19 (dated by TCRdb to between 2021 and 2022). Context from the whole study: The ViraFEST assay stimulated PBMC with viral peptide pools and then used TCR sequencing to identify antigen-specific CD4+ T cell clonotypes by expansion. Altogether, roughly 10 COVID-19 convalescent patients and a handful of SARS-CoV-2-naive healthy vaccine recipients made up the full study. Cultures from other donors in the study were sequenced with the Oncomine TCR Beta short-read assay on an Illumina iSeq 100. Approximately 2.1 million PBMC per well were cultured in IMDM with about 5.4% human AB serum, around 9.1 IU/ml IL-2 and gentamicin, plus 10 ug/ml peptides. Participants received two doses of either the BNT162b2 or the mRNA-1273 mRNA SARS-CoV-2 vaccine. SARS-CoV-2 spike-specific CD4+ TCR repertoires were compared before and after mRNA vaccination in COVID-19 convalescent patients and in infection-naive vaccine recipients.

In the case of this clone: It lacks a known antigen. Nothing much larger sits one base from this clone, and base qualities are not available.

After about 9 days of culture, CD4+ T cells were isolated with the EasySep CD4+ T cell isolation kit. Negative nucleocapsid antibody results before and after vaccination confirmed that the healthy vaccine recipients had no prior SARS-CoV-2 infection. On days 3 and 7, half of the culture medium was replaced with fresh IL-2-containing medium. Unless noted otherwise, every peptide stimulation condition was cultured in triplicate wells. PBMC were separated from whole blood using Ficoll-Paque Plus gradient centrifugation and were then either cryopreserved at -140C or used fresh. The QIAamp micro DNA kit was used to extract genomic DNA from the cultured CD4+ T cells. The library was produced with the immunoSEQ multiplex PCR assay. TCR beta CDR3 sequencing was performed on DNA from the cultured, isolated CD4+ T cells. The paper's processing steps were these. Non-productive TCR sequences were discarded, and reads were trimmed to the CDR3 region, with only CDR3s of 7 or more amino acids retained. The MANAFEST web app was used to identify antigen-specific clonotypes by comparing expansion in peptide wells with expansion in reference cultures. For clones to be considered positive, expansion at FDR<0.05 versus reference and all other wells, an odds ratio above 5, and a frequency above 0.1% in two replicate wells were required. A clonotype was defined as cross-reactive if the clonotype was significantly expanded both in SARS-CoV-2 spike wells and in at least one common cold coronavirus spike condition. Using the stringdist R package, CDR3 similarity was measured by Levenshtein distance, and unrooted trees were constructed with ape in R 3.6.1. Imported from immuneACCESS, the table was reduced by TCRdb to in-frame sequences with V and J called. These copies leave out some clones; in studies compared against another copy, an unresolved V gene accounts for under half, and the cause of the remainder is not known. V and J calls and clone size are those listed in that table; D and trimming were worked out from the DNA. Here the sample has 70,000 or so clones; roughly three quarters occur a single time. Roughly 2% of the sample is taken by the ten largest.

Findings and caveats that apply to the study as a whole: Both infection-induced and vaccine-induced clones contracted markedly at late post-vaccination timepoints, which is consistent with waning T cell responses. Only a small number of convalescent patients were included, and no early post-infection timepoints were available, which limited the study. Among healthy vaccine recipients, nearly all vaccine-induced clones were SARS-CoV-2 mono-reactive, and just 1 of 255 was cross-reactive with common cold coronaviruses.

The receptor was isolated from a human donor who received a COVID-19 vaccine. Sequencing was performed on CD4+ T cells from PBMCs cultured without peptide, taken before COVID-19 vaccination.

The DNA is as follows: TGTGCCTGGAGTTGGGGGGTTCTGAAGTATGGCTACACCTTC. Its translation reads: CAWSWGVLKYGYTF. This receptor chain uses TRBV30 and TRBJ1-2; TRBD1 might be the D gene, on 5 matching bases. From a lookup of the germline V gene (reference sequence), CDR1 and CDR2 are GTSNPN and SVGIG. Measured from the cysteine to the phenylalanine, the CDR3 is 14 residues long. Just CDR3 DNA is preserved here, 42 bases in frame from base 1. V is reduced by 2 bases and J by 5 bases, leaving a spacing of 15 bases between them.